This record covers a single TCR beta chain. The sample has other DNA sequences that encode this CDR3 too. Researchers sorted participants into cohorts using their self-reported clinical history. Study processing details: Estimation of nucleated cell counts relied on the amplification of reference gene primers. Profiled with immunoSEQ multiplex PCR; TCRdb holds only in-frame clones, not every one. Clone size and the V and J calls come from that table; the DNA yielded D and trimming. Altogether hundreds of thousands of clones are present, around 87% being singletons, with the ten largest covering 1.5% to 2%. The sample originates from a study of blood T cell repertoires in COVID-19. About the research overall: Italy, Spain and the United States were the sources of the convalescent and acute COVID-19 samples.

Germline loops: CDR1 MNHEY, CDR2 SMNVEV (reference sequence). The germline V and J ends were trimmed by 4 bases and 3 bases, with 4 bases remaining between them. This CDR3 spans 11 amino acids. V is TRBV27 and J is TRBJ2-7; no definite D call. This clonotype was sampled from a woman aged 18-29 years with acute COVID-19. Sequencing was done on a sample of PBMCs or T cells enriched from blood (not recorded which). Written as DNA, the CDR3 is TGTGCCAGCAGTTCCTTCTACGAGCAGTACTTC. Its protein product is CASSSFYEQYF.